This T cell receptor (beta chain) was found in a study of PD-L1 blockade in urothelial cancer. At the level of the study: Enrolled patients had been treated previously with 0 to 3 chemotherapy regimens. Blood analysis occurred 3 weeks (second dose) and 6 weeks after treatment start. Blood samples had a median of 141,255 T cells, 80,000 to 100,000 unique TCRs, and clonality more than 0.075. Study-level findings and limits: Tumor-associated blood clones were expanded more by durable-benefit patients at 3 weeks.

CDR1 is MNHNS and CDR2 is SASEGT in the germline V gene. The ends were cut back, 3 bases at V and 2 bases at J, with 8 bases in the middle. This CDR3 contains 14 residues. TCRdb's copy holds only in-frame clones and misses some; the assay was immunoSEQ multiplex PCR. The sample has 30,000 to 40,000 clones; 80% to 90% are singletons. In regard to this clone: Its cognate antigen is unknown.

The sequences come from PBMCs, collected around atezolizumab (anti-PD-L1) treatment. This receptor was obtained from a man in his sixties with urothelial cancer. This chain links TRBV6-1 with TRBJ1-3; tentatively, D is TRBD1 (5 bases). The CDR3 loop is CASSDRVAGNTIYF. CDR3 in DNA: TGTGCCAGCAGTGACAGGGTCGCTGGAAACACCATATATTTT.